Listed below are T cell receptor beta chains from one sample, sequenced in a study of T cell changes during pregnancy in multiple sclerosis. Profiled with immunoSEQ multiplex PCR; TCRdb holds only in-frame clones, not every one. Here the sample spans 65,000 to 80,000 clones, less than 95% being singletons. Here the sequenced sample was peripheral blood, taken in the third trimester of pregnancy. The origin of the receptors is a female donor with multiple sclerosis, enrolled in a pregnancy study. The CDR3 runs from the conserved cysteine through the conserved F or W. D genes are given only for firm matches. Some rows have no size entry. The others give once, few or many, or a class for an expanded clone.

abundance	v_gene	d_gene	j_gene	CDR3aa	CDR3nt
NA	TRBV11-2	NA	TRBJ2-7	CASSLARGSYEQYF	TGTGCCAGCAGCTTAGCAAGGGGCTCCTACGAGCAGTACTTC
NA	TRBV18	NA	TRBJ2-7	CASSQSGEIHEQYF	TGTGCCAGCTCACAGTCAGGGGAAATCCACGAGCAGTACTTC
once	TRBV29-1	NA	TRBJ1-1	CSVEDQGNTEAFF	TGCAGCGTTGAGGACCAGGGGAACACTGAAGCTTTCTTT
NA	TRBV30	NA	TRBJ1-4	CAWSVPGLTNEKLFF	TGTGCCTGGAGTGTTCCTGGGCTGACTAATGAAAAACTGTTTTTT
NA	TRBV9	TRBD2	TRBJ2-7	CASSAPGLAPYYEQYF	TGTGCCAGCAGCGCTCCGGGACTAGCGCCATACTACGAGCAGTACTTC
once	TRBV7-9	TRBD1	TRBJ1-5	CASSRGTGGGNQPQHF	TGTGCCAGCAGCCGTGGGACAGGGGGAGGGAATCAGCCCCAGCATTTT
NA	TRBV11-3	TRBD2	TRBJ2-2	CASSLDPGGSTGELFF	TGTGCCAGCAGCTTAGACCCCGGGGGGAGCACCGGGGAGCTGTTTTTT
NA	TRBV6-5	NA	TRBJ1-6	CASSQNAGNSPLHF	TGTGCCAGCAGCCAAAACGCGGGTAATTCACCCCTCCACTTT
NA	TRBV5-6	TRBD1	TRBJ2-7	CATNRGTAYEQYF	TGTGCCACCAACAGGGGGACGGCCTACGAGCAGTACTTC
NA	TRBV9	NA	TRBJ2-3	CASSAQGTDTQYF	TGTGCCAGCAGCGCGCAGGGTACAGATACGCAGTATTTT
NA	TRBV7-2	NA	TRBJ1-5	CASSLGGPQHF	TGTGCCAGCAGCTTAGGAGGGCCCCAGCATTTT
NA	TRBV18	TRBD1	TRBJ1-5	CASSRDSHQPQHF	TGTGCCAGCTCACGGGACAGCCATCAGCCCCAGCATTTT
NA	TRBV19	NA	TRBJ1-1	CASMMSRGANTEAFF	TGTGCCAGTATGATGTCTAGGGGCGCGAACACTGAAGCTTTCTTT
NA	TRBV5-4	TRBD2	TRBJ2-5	CASSPGVAGEVTQYF	TGTGCCAGCAGCCCTGGGGTAGCGGGAGAAGTGACCCAGTACTTC
NA	TRBV7-9	TRBD1	TRBJ1-2	CASSLELTGVGGYTF	TGTGCCAGCAGCTTAGAGCTGACAGGGGTCGGTGGCTACACCTTC
NA	TRBV7-9	TRBD1	TRBJ1-3	CASSLGQGSGNTIYF	TGTGCCAGCAGCTTGGGACAGGGCTCTGGAAACACCATATATTTT
NA	TRBV6-1	NA	TRBJ2-1	CASTRGDSSYNEQFF	TGTGCCAGCACGCGCGGGGACAGCTCCTACAATGAGCAGTTCTTC
NA	TRBV7-9	NA	TRBJ1-2	CASSFGDTLNYGYTF	TGTGCCAGCAGCTTCGGGGATACGTTAAACTATGGCTACACCTTC
NA	TRBV19	TRBD1	TRBJ2-7	CASSIGGGEIYEQYF	TGTGCCAGTAGTATAGGAGGGGGCGAGATCTACGAGCAGTACTTC
NA	TRBV7-9	TRBD1	TRBJ1-5	CASSGRQGRNQPQHF	TGTGCCAGCAGCGGTAGACAGGGCCGAAATCAGCCCCAGCATTTT
NA	TRBV23-1	TRBD1	TRBJ1-2	CASSPGTGGAGYGYTF	TGCGCCAGCAGTCCCGGGACAGGGGGCGCCGGCTATGGCTACACCTTC
NA	TRBV28	TRBD1	TRBJ2-7	CASSTGGQGAREQYF	TGTGCCAGCAGTACCGGCGGACAGGGGGCGAGGGAGCAGTACTTC
once	TRBV7-2	NA	TRBJ2-1	CASSLVYLRGNNEQFF	TGTGCCAGCAGCTTAGTATATCTGCGGGGCAACAATGAGCAGTTCTTC
NA	TRBV5-1	NA	TRBJ2-3	CASSKTGVSTDTQYF	TGCGCCAGCTCGAAAACGGGGGTTAGCACAGATACGCAGTATTTT
NA	TRBV4-3	TRBD1	TRBJ1-2	CASSQGPGGETYGYTF	TGCGCCAGCAGCCAAGGGCCAGGGGGCGAGACTTATGGCTACACCTTC
few	TRBV7-9	NA	TRBJ1-5	CASSFLRQPQHF	TGTGCCAGCAGCTTTCTACGTCAGCCCCAGCATTTT
NA	TRBV7-9	NA	TRBJ1-5	CASSQTEQPQHF	TGTGCCAGCAGCCAGACAGAACAGCCCCAGCATTTT
NA	TRBV27	NA	TRBJ1-1	CASSFVGGAYTEAFF	TGTGCCAGCAGTTTTGTGGGGGGTGCTTACACTGAAGCTTTCTTT
NA	TRBV5-6	TRBD1	TRBJ1-1	CASSPGQGPPKFF	TGTGCCAGCAGCCCTGGACAGGGGCCTCCGAAATTCTTT
NA	TRBV19	NA	TRBJ2-2	CASKGGEDSQNTGELFF	TGTGCCAGTAAGGGGGGGGAGGACTCTCAGAACACCGGGGAGCTGTTTTTT
NA	TRBV9	NA	TRBJ1-2	CASSETADYGYTF	TGTGCCAGCAGCGAAACAGCTGACTATGGCTACACCTTC
NA	TRBV6-1	TRBD2	TRBJ2-3	CASSEYTGGIDTQYF	TGTGCCAGCAGTGAATATACGGGAGGGATAGATACGCAGTATTTT
NA	TRBV7-8	TRBD1	TRBJ2-1	CASSYRQGPVDEQFF	TGTGCCAGCAGCTACAGACAGGGACCCGTTGATGAGCAGTTCTTC
NA	TRBV5-1	TRBD1	TRBJ1-6	CASSRRDSALNSPLHF	TGCGCCAGCAGCAGAAGGGACAGTGCCTTAAATTCACCCCTCCACTTT
NA	TRBV2	TRBD1	TRBJ2-3	CATSAEGTADTQYF	TGTGCCACTTCAGCAGAGGGGACAGCAGATACGCAGTATTTT
NA	TRBV7-2	NA	TRBJ2-7	CASSRSYEQYF	TGTGCCAGCAGCCGTAGCTACGAGCAGTACTTC
NA	TRBV12-5	NA	TRBJ1-1	CASGFLLDDLDREAFF	TGTGCTAGTGGTTTCCTCCTGGACGACTTGGACAGAGAAGCTTTCTTT
medium-sized	TRBV6-1	NA	TRBJ1-1	CASSEGAHTEAFF	TGTGCCAGCAGTGAGGGGGCGCACACTGAAGCTTTCTTT
NA	TRBV2	TRBD1	TRBJ2-1	CASNQQGSSYNEQFF	TGTGCCAGCAACCAACAGGGGAGCTCCTACAATGAGCAGTTCTTC
NA	TRBV28	NA	TRBJ2-7	CASMVEGEQYF	TGTGCCAGCATGGTGGAGGGGGAGCAGTACTTC
NA	TRBV5-1	TRBD2	TRBJ2-2	CASYTGRAGGSRELFF	TGCGCCAGCTACACAGGTCGAGCGGGAGGTTCGCGGGAGCTGTTTTTT
NA	TRBV29-1	NA	TRBJ1-1	CSVESPENTEAFF	TGCAGCGTTGAAAGCCCTGAGAACACTGAAGCTTTCTTT
NA	TRBV6-5	NA	TRBJ1-4	CASSNAGEREKLFF	TGTGCCAGCAGTAACGCAGGGGAGAGGGAAAAACTGTTTTTT
once	TRBV9	TRBD1	TRBJ1-1	CASRPTGAIWTEAFF	TGTGCCAGCAGGCCGACAGGGGCCATATGGACTGAAGCTTTCTTT
NA	TRBV13	TRBD1	TRBJ2-1	CASSSRDRTSSYNEQFF	TGTGCCAGCAGCTCCCGGGACAGGACAAGCTCCTACAATGAGCAGTTCTTC
NA	TRBV4-3	NA	TRBJ1-2	CASSRDQGPFYGYTF	TGCGCCAGCAGCCGCGATCAGGGGCCCTTCTATGGCTACACCTTC
NA	TRBV10-2	TRBD1	TRBJ2-1	CASLGGPLSYNEQFF	TGCGCCAGCCTAGGGGGCCCTCTCTCCTACAATGAGCAGTTCTTC
once	TRBV10-3	NA	TRBJ1-4	CAISADFEGGEKLFF	TGTGCCATCAGTGCCGATTTTGAGGGTGGTGAAAAACTGTTTTTT
NA	TRBV7-9	NA	TRBJ2-2	CASSSEGKKRFDTGELFF	TGTGCCAGCAGCTCCGAAGGTAAAAAGAGGTTCGACACCGGGGAGCTGTTTTTT
NA	TRBV5-4	NA	TRBJ2-1	CASSSGQLYNEQFF	TGTGCCAGCAGCTCCGGACAGTTATACAATGAGCAGTTCTTC
NA	TRBV5-4	TRBD2	TRBJ2-3	CASSTGLESTDTQYF	TGTGCCAGCAGCACAGGACTAGAAAGCACAGATACGCAGTATTTT